The clone carrying this T cell receptor (beta chain) was observed a few times. As yet, its antigen is unknown. V trimming: 1 base; J trimming: 6 bases; junction bases outside the gene matches: 4. Germline V lookup: CDR1 MNHNS, CDR2 SASEGT. This CDR3 contains 15 residues. TCR beta libraries were made by quantitative 5'-RACE with molecular barcodes. Using its own MiXCR run on the 5' RACE reads, TCRdb lists one record per CDR3 protein. The sample has over 600,000 distinct CDR3 sequences, 15% to 20% seen once; the top ten hold under 20%. These data originate in a study of CD8 T cells in ankylosing spondylitis. Whole-study results and caveats: Seven to nine highly homologous variants formed a TCR beta motif that appeared characteristic of ankylosing spondylitis blood. Researchers report that disease-linked clones proved CD8+ and relatively rare in peripheral blood. In synovial fluid and blood from reactive arthritis, some motif variants were previously reported.

The V and J genes are TRBV6-1 and TRBJ2-1, with 9 bases fitting TRBD2. Sequencing input: blood, either unsorted or a sorted T cell fraction (not recorded which). The receptor was derived from a male donor with ankylosing spondylitis. This CDR3 is CASSEGWREGNEQFF. CDR3 coding DNA: TGTGCCAGCAGTGAAGGATGGCGGGAGGGCAATGAGCAGTTCTTC.